This entry concerns a single T cell receptor (beta chain). What antigen it recognizes has not been identified. Per-base qualities were not stored, and no clone one base away is much larger. What this sample's time point label stands for: cells obtained before transplantation from donor or recipient. CD3+CD4+ and CD3+CD8+ populations were FACS-sorted from unstimulated pre-transplant donor and recipient cells taken from spleen or lymph nodes. Library preparation employed the immunoSEQ multiplex PCR assay. For most patients, genomic DNA was isolated with the Qiagen DNeasy Blood and Tissue Kit and sent frozen to Adaptive Biotechnologies for TCR sequencing. For most patients, genomic DNA was subjected to high-throughput TCR-beta CDR3 sequencing by Adaptive Biotechnologies. The study's own analysis went as follows. Adaptive's ImmunoSEQ software was the source of the TCR sequencing data for over 15 patients, while a few other patients were processed with MiXCR and VDJtools. To correct CD4 versus CD8 sorting errors, any sequence found in both subsets at a frequency ratio below 5:1 was removed. Because the origin of CDR3 nucleotide sequences shared between donor and recipient could not be assigned, those sequences were removed. Alloreactive clones required at least 2-fold expansion over unstimulated cells and minimum CFSE-low frequency of 0.002% (template counts) or 0.001% (read counts). Mappable clones were those detected in sequenced pre-transplant spleen, lymph node, or MLR CFSE-low populations of the donor or recipient. Cumulative frequency of alloreactive clones was calculated as a percentage of all sequences weighted by copy number. This immuneACCESS table, as held by TCRdb, lists in-frame sequences with V and J called but not all clones. Of the missing ones, under half trace to an unresolved V gene in checked studies; the others have no known cause. V, J and clone size reflect that table, while D and trimming were determined from the DNA. The sample table shows around 120,000 clones, and 90% are seen once. The top ten constitute roughly 0.2% of the sample.

From a lookup of the germline V gene (reference sequence), CDR1 and CDR2 are SEHNR and FQNEAQ. The CDR3 holds 14 amino acids from the cysteine to the phenylalanine. Only the CDR3 region is kept as DNA, spanning 42 bases read in frame from base 1. The germline V and J ends show losses of 3 bases and 6 bases respectively, and no gene match explains 4 bases of the junction. This record belongs to a study of graft-versus-host responses after intestinal transplantation (dated by TCRdb to the early 2020s). Study-level background: Multivisceral, liver-intestinal, or isolated intestinal transplants were received by the recipients. Rather than being sequenced by the commercial service, samples from a few later patients were sequenced in-house on an Illumina MiSeq and processed with MiXCR. Of the 20 to 25 intestinal transplant recipients enrolled in the cohort, one of whom was a retransplant, a few patients without pretransplant specimens were excluded. Bulk TCR-beta CDR3 sequencing was used to track graft-versus-host and host-versus-graft alloreactive T cell clones in the graft, circulation and bone marrow after intestinal transplantation. Anti-thymocyte globulin induction was given to all recipients, followed by maintenance tacrolimus and steroids for 2 to 3 years. Donor T cell macrochimerism was defined as a peak of at least 4% donor T cells among recipient peripheral blood mononuclear cells. To identify alloreactive clones, pre-transplant mixed lymphocyte reaction products were sequenced and compared with unstimulated pre-transplant donor and recipient T cells.

Broad study findings and their caveats: High GvH to HvG T cell clonal ratios were observed in the allografts of patients with donor T cell macrochimerism. GvH clones turned up in recipient bone marrow, with some appearing earlier in ileal mucosa or blood, a pattern consistent with an intestinal mucosal origin. Early after transplant, declines in HvG clones were associated with peak levels of circulating GvH clones. Conclusions were limited by the relatively low number and heterogeneity of intestinal transplant patients.

The sequence joins TRBV7-9 to TRBJ2-7; 11 nucleotides in the junction match TRBD2. Source: unstimulated CD4+ T cells sorted from spleen or lymph node cells, taken before intestinal transplant. The TCR was taken from a human donor who received an intestinal transplant. The CDR3 is CASSLLAGGGEQYF. The nucleotides are TGTGCCAGCAGCTTGCTAGCGGGAGGCGGCGAGCAGTACTTC.